A single sample is the source of the 3 T cell receptor beta chains below, sequenced in a study of cytomegalovirus exposure and HLA in healthy donors. The PCR was carried out with 60 Vbeta primers and 13 Jbeta primers. Repertoires were generated with immunoSEQ multiplex PCR, while TCRdb's copy carries only in-frame clones and drops some. Among approximately 100,000 clones listed, more than 65% were seen once. Input material: PBMCs. The receptor set was obtained from a woman under 30 in good health and CMV-seropositive.

The chain is built from TRBV5-4 and TRBJ2-7; D gene uncertain. CDR1 and CDR2 (germline): SGHNT, YYREEE (reference sequence). CDR3 size: 14 residues. V gave up 0 bases and J gave up 6 bases, with 13 bases separating them. Written as DNA, the CDR3 is TGTGCCAGCAGCTTGGGCAGCGCCCCGGTCGAGCAGTACTTC. Its protein is CASSLGSAPVEQYF.

Only a few counts were recorded for this clone. The rearrangement joins TRBV7-3 to TRBJ2-2; D is perhaps TRBD2 (6 bases). V was cut by 2 bases and J by 5 bases, with 9 bases left in between. Per germline, CDR1 SGHTA and CDR2 FQGTGA. The CDR3 length is 14 residues. The CDR3 region has the DNA TGTGCCAGCAGCTTATCTCGGGGGACCGGGGAGCTGTTTTTT. Translating it yields CASSLSRGTGELFF.

The rearrangement links TRBV19 to TRBJ1-5, with D tentatively TRBD1 (6 bases). The CDR3 has 13 residues. Germline values: CDR1 LNHDA, CDR2 SQIVND (reference sequence). V lost 10 bases, J lost 1 base, and 11 bases lay in between. The CDR3 sequence is CATRDMSNQPQHF. CDR3 coding DNA: TGTGCCACCAGGGACATGAGCAATCAGCCCCAGCATTTT.